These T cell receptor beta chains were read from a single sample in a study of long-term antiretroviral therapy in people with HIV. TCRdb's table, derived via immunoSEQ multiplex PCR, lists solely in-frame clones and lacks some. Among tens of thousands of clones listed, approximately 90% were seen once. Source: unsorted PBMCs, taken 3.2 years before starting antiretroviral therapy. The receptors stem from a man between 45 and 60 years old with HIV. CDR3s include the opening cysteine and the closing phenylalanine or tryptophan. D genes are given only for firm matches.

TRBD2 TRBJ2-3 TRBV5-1 CASSWGLAVGGDTQYF
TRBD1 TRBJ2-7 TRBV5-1 CASSLELWDRGTRSYEQYF
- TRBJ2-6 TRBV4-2 CASSTCHKGYKAGQRLTF
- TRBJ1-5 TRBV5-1 CASSLGQYNQPQHF
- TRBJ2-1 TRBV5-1 CASSLGGANDGQFF
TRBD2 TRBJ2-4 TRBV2 CASSGELAGGNIQYF
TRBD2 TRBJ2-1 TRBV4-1 CASSLARGGGYNEQFF
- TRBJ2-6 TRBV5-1 CASSLAEGASGANVLTF
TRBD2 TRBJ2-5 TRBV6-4 CASSDVKLAGGVRETQYF
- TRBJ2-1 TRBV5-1 CASSFYPTRVSYNEQFF
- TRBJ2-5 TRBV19 CASSIPPSSTQYF
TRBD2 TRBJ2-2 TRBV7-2 CASSPGLAGPGELFF
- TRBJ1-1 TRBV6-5 CASSYSTVNTEAFF
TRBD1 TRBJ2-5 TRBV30 CAWTRQGAQETQYF
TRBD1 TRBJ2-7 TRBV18 CASSPPRGTGDYEQYF
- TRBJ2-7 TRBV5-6 CASSLAAYEQYF
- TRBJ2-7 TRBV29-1 CSVTDRIHYEQYF
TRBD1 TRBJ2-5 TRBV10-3 CAIREQGGETQYF
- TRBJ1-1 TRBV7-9 CASSFFSADEAFF
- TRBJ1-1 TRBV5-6 CASSLVRENTETFF
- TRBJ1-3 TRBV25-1 CASSGLTRSSGNTIYF
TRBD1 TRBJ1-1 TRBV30 CAWSVTGGENTEAFF
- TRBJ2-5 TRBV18 CASSPSRVVETQYF
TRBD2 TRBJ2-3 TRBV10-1 CASSDSRTSGTDTQYF
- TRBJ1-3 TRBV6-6 CASSYSGRSSGNTIYF
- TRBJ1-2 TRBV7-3 CASSPDGNYGYTF
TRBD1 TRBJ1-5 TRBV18 CASSPRGGGQNQPQHF
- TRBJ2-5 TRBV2 CASDGDTEETQYF
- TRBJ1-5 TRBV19 CASTTPGAPSQPQHF
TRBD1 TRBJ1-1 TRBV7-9 CASSLLGRSGDRGTEAFF
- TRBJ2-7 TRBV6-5 CASSYSGVAYEQYF
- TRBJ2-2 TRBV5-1 CASSQRGVNTGELFF
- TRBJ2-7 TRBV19 CASRSPTYEQYF
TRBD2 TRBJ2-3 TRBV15 CATSRGGGGRDQYF
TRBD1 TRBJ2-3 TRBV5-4 CPRGGQGGQSSTDTQYF
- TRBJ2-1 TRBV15 CATSREVSSISEQFF
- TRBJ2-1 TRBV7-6 CASSLGARELDNEQFF
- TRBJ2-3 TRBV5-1 CASSRFYFGRGDGSTDTQYF
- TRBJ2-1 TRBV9 CASSVDPSNNEQFF
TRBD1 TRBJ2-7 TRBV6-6 CASRETGAYEQYF
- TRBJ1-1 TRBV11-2 CASSFQPNTEAFF
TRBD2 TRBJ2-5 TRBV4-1 CASSQDMTSSPYKETQYF
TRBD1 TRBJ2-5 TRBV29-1 CSVEDSHRDRGRETQYF
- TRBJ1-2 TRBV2 CASSTYNYGYTF
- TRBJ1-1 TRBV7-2 CASSSRAVGAEAFF
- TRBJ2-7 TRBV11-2 CASSFTGDEQYF
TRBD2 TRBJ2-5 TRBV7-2 CASSASGGETQYF
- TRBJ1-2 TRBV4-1 CASSQTPGFDGGYTF
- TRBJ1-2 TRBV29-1 CSVVSVRDYGYTF
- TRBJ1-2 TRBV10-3 CAISDVGKVRYGYTF
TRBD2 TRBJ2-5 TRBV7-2 CASSLEREGGQETQYF
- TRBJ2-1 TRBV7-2 CASSRSYEQFF
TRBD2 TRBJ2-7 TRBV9 CASSPRASGSYEQYF
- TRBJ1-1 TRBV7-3 CASSYTDGQAFF
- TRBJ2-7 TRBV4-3 CASSRGQHGTYEQYF
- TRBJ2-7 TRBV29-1 CSGVASYEQYF
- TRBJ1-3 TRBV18 CASSPPLPSSGNTIYF
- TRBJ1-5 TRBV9 CASSPRGGTGQPQHF
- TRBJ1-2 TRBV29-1 CSVEEQVDGYTF